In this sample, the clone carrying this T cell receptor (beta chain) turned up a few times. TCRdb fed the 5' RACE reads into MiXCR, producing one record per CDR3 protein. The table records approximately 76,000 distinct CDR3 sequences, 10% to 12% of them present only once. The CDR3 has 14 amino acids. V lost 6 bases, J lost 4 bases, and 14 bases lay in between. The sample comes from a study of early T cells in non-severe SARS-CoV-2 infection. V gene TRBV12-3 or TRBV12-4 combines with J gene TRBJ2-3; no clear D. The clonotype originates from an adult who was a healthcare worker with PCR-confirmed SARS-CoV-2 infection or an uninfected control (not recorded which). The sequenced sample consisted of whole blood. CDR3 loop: CASSKLDRPDTQYF. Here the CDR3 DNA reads TGTGCCAGCAGCAAGCTAGATAGGCCAGATACGCAGTATTTT.